These T cell receptor beta chains were read from a single sample in a study of blood T cell repertoires in COVID-19. This table comes from immunoSEQ multiplex PCR, and its TCRdb copy is limited to in-frame clones, with some not included. The sample includes approximately 200,000 clones, about three quarters of them seen just once. The sequencing sample was made of peripheral blood. These receptors all come from a woman aged 80 or older with COVID-19, enrolled during active disease. Both conserved end residues are part of each CDR3. D genes are given only for firm matches. Only some rows state a clone size, as once, few, many or a class for expanded clones.

D,size,V,J,DNA,CDR3
-,-,TRBV6-1,TRBJ1-2,TGTGCCAGCAGTGAATCTGGGAGGAACGGCTACACCTTC,CASSESGRNGYTF
-,-,TRBV3-1/TRBV3-2,TRBJ1-2,TGTGCCAGCAGCCCCGGGGGTATATGGGGCTACACCTTC,CASSPGGIWGYTF
-,-,TRBV7-5,TRBJ2-3,TGTGTCAGAAGCTTGAGCGGCAGCACAGATACGCAGTATTTT,CVRSLSGSTDTQYF
-,-,TRBV7-9,TRBJ1-2,TGTGCCAGCAGCTTAGAGGGAGGGGATGGCTACACCTTC,CASSLEGGDGYTF
-,-,TRBV7-9,TRBJ1-1,TGTGCCAGCAGCACCAGCGACAGAAAGAACACTGAAGCTTTCTTT,CASSTSDRKNTEAFF
-,few,TRBV13,TRBJ2-1,TGTGCCAGCAGCCAGCTAGCGAAGAGCTCCTACAATGAGCAGTTCTTC,CASSQLAKSSYNEQFF
TRBD1,-,TRBV7-2,TRBJ1-2,TGTGCCAGCAGCTTAGCAGGGGGCGGAGGCTACACCTTC,CASSLAGGGGYTF
TRBD2,-,TRBV3-1/TRBV3-2,TRBJ2-2,TGTGCCAGCAGTCTAGCGGGGGAAAACACCGGGGAGCTGTTTTTT,CASSLAGENTGELFF
-,-,TRBV2,TRBJ2-1,TGTGCCAGCAGTCTTAACAATGAGCAGTTCTTC,CASSLNNEQFF
TRBD1,-,TRBV7-9,TRBJ1-2,TGTGCCAGCAGCCCAGGAGGGACAGGGGGCGGCTATGGCTACACCTTC,CASSPGGTGGGYGYTF
TRBD2,few,TRBV9,TRBJ2-3,TGTGCCAGCAGCCCTCCCAGGACTAGCGGACGATCAGATACGCAGTATTTT,CASSPPRTSGRSDTQYF
TRBD1,-,TRBV5-1,TRBJ1-4,TGCGCCAGCAGCCTTCAGGGGGGAGAGCTTAATGAAAAACTGTTTTTT,CASSLQGGELNEKLFF
TRBD2,-,TRBV5-1,TRBJ2-4,TGCGCCAGCAGCTTGGACCCACTAGCGGGGGGCCTCCACTTC,CASSLDPLAGGLHF
-,-,TRBV19,TRBJ1-2,TGTGCCAGTAGCTTTGGCCCAGGGTACGATAACTATGGCTACACCTTC,CASSFGPGYDNYGYTF
TRBD2,once,TRBV6-6,TRBJ2-1,TGTGCCAGCAGTATGGGACTAGCGGGAATCAATGAGCAGTTCTTC,CASSMGLAGINEQFF
TRBD1,-,TRBV3-1/TRBV3-2,TRBJ2-1,TGTGCCAGCAGCCAAACAGGGGGCCCTAACAATGAGCAGTTCTTC,CASSQTGGPNNEQFF
-,-,TRBV3-1/TRBV3-2,TRBJ2-5,TGTGCCAGCAGCCGAGTTCCGCGGGTGCAAGAGACCCAGTACTTC,CASSRVPRVQETQYF
-,-,TRBV2,TRBJ1-2,TGTGCCTGCAGACAGGATTATGATGGCTACACCTTC,CACRQDYDGYTF
-,-,TRBV15,TRBJ1-6,TGTGCCACCAGCAGAGAACAGGACAATTCACCCCTCCACTTT,CATSREQDNSPLHF
TRBD2,-,TRBV7-2,TRBJ2-3,TGTGCCAGCAGCTTACAAGCGGGGGGGCTGGATACGCAGTATTTT,CASSLQAGGLDTQYF
-,-,TRBV5-8,TRBJ2-3,TGTGCCAGCAAATCGCGTCAAGGGGGTTCTCGGACAGATACGCAGTATTTT,CASKSRQGGSRTDTQYF
-,-,TRBV28,TRBJ2-5,TGTGCCAGCAGCCCACCCGACAGGCTGGGCGAGACCCAGTACTTC,CASSPPDRLGETQYF
TRBD1,-,TRBV5-1,TRBJ2-3,TGCGCCAGCAGCCCCTCGGGACAGCCGAACACAGATACGCAGTATTTT,CASSPSGQPNTDTQYF
TRBD2,-,TRBV5-1,TRBJ2-1,TGCGCCAGCAGCTTGGCCCTGGCTAGCGGGGGCGAGCAGTTCTTC,CASSLALASGGEQFF
TRBD1,-,TRBV19,TRBJ1-2,TGTGCCAGTAGTGACCCAGGGGGATTCCTCTATGGCTACACCTTC,CASSDPGGFLYGYTF
TRBD1,-,TRBV5-8,TRBJ1-5,TGTGCCAGCAGTTCCCGGGACAGGGCGGGTCAGCCCCAGCATTTT,CASSSRDRAGQPQHF
-,-,TRBV20-1,TRBJ2-7,TGCAGTGCTAGCCTGGACACCGAGCAGTACTTC,CSASLDTEQYF
-,-,TRBV19,TRBJ2-1,TGTGCCAGTAGTTTCGGTGCAAGCTCCTACAATGAGCAGTTCTTC,CASSFGASSYNEQFF
-,few,TRBV5-6,TRBJ2-7,TGTGCCAGCAGCTTGGGTGACAGTGACGAGCAGTACTTC,CASSLGDSDEQYF
TRBD2,-,TRBV12-5,TRBJ2-7,TGTGCTAGTGGTTTGGGACTAGCGGGATATAACTACTCCTACGAGCAGTACTTC,CASGLGLAGYNYSYEQYF
-,-,TRBV2,TRBJ2-7,TGTGCCAGCAGCCGACAGGTGGCCTTCGACGAGCAGTACTTC,CASSRQVAFDEQYF
TRBD2,-,TRBV5-4,TRBJ2-3,TGTGCCAGCAGCTCGACTAGCGGGGGGACAGTTAAGACCGATACGCAGTATTTT,CASSSTSGGTVKTDTQYF
TRBD1,few,TRBV14,TRBJ1-1,TGTGCCAGCAGCCAAGAACCAACAGGGGTTACTGAAGCTTTCTTT,CASSQEPTGVTEAFF
-,few,TRBV6-5,TRBJ1-4,TGTGCCAGCAGTTACGGGGGGAGAAAACTGTTTTTT,CASSYGGRKLFF
-,-,TRBV28,TRBJ2-7,TGTGCCAGCAGGCCGGGTCCTTCCTACGAGCAGTACTTC,CASRPGPSYEQYF
-,-,TRBV7-9,TRBJ2-2,TGTGCCAGCAGCTTATCTCAGGGGTTGCCCGGGGAGCTGTTTTTT,CASSLSQGLPGELFF
-,-,TRBV6-5,TRBJ1-2,TGTGCCAGCAGTTACCCTTACAACCGACTAGGCTACACCTTC,CASSYPYNRLGYTF
-,-,TRBV5-1,TRBJ2-3,TGCGCCAGCAGCTTGGACGTCGGCAAGAGGGATACGCAGTATTTT,CASSLDVGKRDTQYF
-,-,TRBV5-1,TRBJ1-1,TGCGCCAGCAGCTTGACAGGGAACACTGAAGCTTTCTTT,CASSLTGNTEAFF
-,-,TRBV19,TRBJ1-2,TGTGCCAGTAGTATAGGGGGCAGCTATGGCTACACCTTC,CASSIGGSYGYTF
TRBD2,-,TRBV14,TRBJ2-5,TGTGCCAGCAGCACTAGCGGGATGCTTCATACCCAGTACTTC,CASSTSGMLHTQYF
TRBD1,-,TRBV28,TRBJ2-5,TGTGCCAGCAGTTGGGACAGGTTCGGGGAGACCCAGTACTTC,CASSWDRFGETQYF
TRBD2,-,TRBV6-5,TRBJ2-7,TGTGCCACAGCCTTAGCGGGAGTGAACGAGCAGTACTTC,CATALAGVNEQYF
TRBD2,-,TRBV27,TRBJ2-3,TGTGCCAGCAAGTTCCTAGCGGCCCCAGATACGCAGTATTTT,CASKFLAAPDTQYF
-,-,TRBV5-1,TRBJ2-3,TGCGCCAGCAGCTTGGAGGCTAGCGCGCTCGATACGCAGTATTTT,CASSLEASALDTQYF
TRBD1,-,TRBV6-5,TRBJ2-7,TGTGCCAGCAGTAGCTTGACAGGGGCCGGTTACGAGCAGTACTTC,CASSSLTGAGYEQYF
TRBD2,-,TRBV11-3,TRBJ2-3,TGTGCCAGCAGCCCCTCTAGCGGGCGCACAGATACGCAGTATTTT,CASSPSSGRTDTQYF
TRBD1,-,TRBV6-1,TRBJ1-5,TGTGCCAGCAGTGAATACAGGGGAAGCAATCAGCCCCAGCATTTT,CASSEYRGSNQPQHF
-,-,TRBV3-1/TRBV3-2,TRBJ1-3,TGTGCCAGCAGCCAACAAACGGGAGGGGGAAACACCATATATTTT,CASSQQTGGGNTIYF